This entry concerns a single TCR beta chain. Its antigen is not identified. Sequenced by immunoSEQ multiplex PCR; TCRdb stores in-frame clones only, minus some. The table shows tens of thousands of clones, with around 90% occurring only once. The data are from a study of cytomegalovirus exposure and HLA in healthy donors. The study's findings and limits: In vitro assays verified that a few CMV-associated chains recognized CMV antigens specifically. That first-cohort TCR clusters tended to co-occur in the roughly 130 validation repertoires was found in a later analysis.

The CDR3 has 20 residues. CDR1 is LGHNA and CDR2 is YSLEER in the germline V gene. V gave up 1 base and J gave up 1 base; unmatched junction bases: 8. This TCR was sampled from a woman aged 18-29 years in good health and CMV-seropositive. The sample comprised PBMCs. The rearrangement links TRBV4-3 to TRBJ2-2; 14 bases agree with TRBD2. Written as DNA, the CDR3 is TGCGCCAGCAGCCAAGTTGGGACTAGCGGGGGCGTGGGGAACACCGGGGAGCTGTTTTTT. Translated, it gives CASSQVGTSGGVGNTGELFF.